A selection of T cell receptor beta chains follows, all from one sample in a study of Graves' ophthalmopathy and Graves' hyperthyroidism. TCRdb fed the multiplex PCR reads into MiXCR, producing one record per CDR3 protein. The data hold over a million distinct CDR3 sequences, with less than 45% observed a single time. What was sequenced was peripheral blood or thyroid tissue (not recorded which). Source of these receptors: an adult man with Graves' hyperthyroidism. Each CDR3 is given with its conserved first and last residue. A D gene is named only where the DNA matches it firmly. Only part of the rows carry a size: once, few, many, or a class if the clone is expanded.

J gene,D gene,clone size,V gene,CDR3 protein,CDR3 DNA
TRBJ1-5,NA,NA,TRBV10-3,CAISEGVGGHQPQHF,TGTGCCATCAGTGAGGGGGTCGGGGGCCATCAGCCCCAGCATTTT
TRBJ2-3,TRBD2,NA,TRBV7-9,CASSMTSGTPYF,TGTGCCAGCAGCATGACTAGCGGGACCCCATATTTT
TRBJ2-1,TRBD1,NA,TRBV29-1,CSVARQGTYNEQFF,TGCAGCGTTGCCCGACAGGGAACGTACAATGAGCAGTTCTTC
TRBJ2-5,NA,many,TRBV7-6,CASRAGEGETQYF,TGTGCCAGCAGAGCAGGGGAGGGAGAGACCCAGTACTTC
TRBJ2-7,NA,few,TRBV7-2,CAAPGWGVEIDEQYF,TGTGCCGCACCAGGTTGGGGGGTGGAAATTGACGAGCAGTACTTC
TRBJ2-5,TRBD2,many,TRBV29-1,CSVEYAGGGETQYF,TGCAGCGTTGAATACGCGGGGGGTGGAGAGACCCAGTACTTC
TRBJ2-5,TRBD1,many,TRBV12-3/TRBV12-4,CASSIIGQEETQYF,TGTGCCAGCAGTATCATCGGACAGGAAGAGACCCAGTACTTC
TRBJ2-7,NA,NA,TRBV15,CATSSHPGTGNEQYF,TGTGCCACCAGCAGCCACCCTGGGACGGGCAACGAGCAGTACTTC
TRBJ1-1,NA,many,TRBV6-6,CASRNWSTEAFF,TGTGCCAGCCGGAATTGGAGCACTGAAGCTTTCTTT
TRBJ1-2,NA,many,TRBV9,CASSVGGRVAGYTF,TGTGCCAGCAGCGTAGGCGGGAGGGTAGCTGGCTACACCTTC
TRBJ2-2,NA,NA,TRBV10-3,CASRPIYTGELFF,TGTGCCAGCAGACCTATTTACACCGGGGAGCTGTTTTTT
TRBJ2-5,TRBD1,NA,TRBV4-1,CASSQWDRDQETQYF,TGCGCCAGCAGCCAATGGGACAGGGACCAAGAGACCCAGTACTTC
TRBJ1-6,NA,NA,TRBV10-3,CAIRSGVNSPLHF,TGTGCCATCAGGTCAGGGGTTAATTCACCCCTCCACTTT
TRBJ1-3,TRBD1,few,TRBV6-5,CASRGTGRGNTIYF,TGTGCCAGCAGAGGGACAGGGCGTGGAAACACCATATATTTT
TRBJ1-1,NA,many,TRBV7-2,CASSHGNTEAFF,TGTGCCAGCAGCCACGGGAACACTGAAGCTTTCTTT
TRBJ1-2,NA,NA,TRBV10-3,CAISEGGGYYGYTF,TGTGCCATCAGTGAGGGTGGGGGCTACTATGGCTACACCTTC
TRBJ2-5,TRBD1,NA,TRBV15,CATSEAPGGETQYF,TGTGCCACCAGCGAAGCACCAGGGGGCGAGACCCAGTACTTC
TRBJ2-6,NA,many,TRBV7-9,CASSLVLTF,TGTGCCAGCAGCTTAGTCCTGACTTTC
TRBJ1-3,NA,many,TRBV11-3,CASSFGFGNTIYF,TGTGCCAGCAGCTTTGGGTTTGGAAACACCATATATTTT
TRBJ2-7,TRBD2,once,TRBV29-1,CSVDPAGEEQYF,TGCAGCGTTGATCCAGCGGGAGAAGAGCAGTACTTC
TRBJ2-2,TRBD1,many,TRBV2,CASRDRGPGELFF,TGTGCCAGCAGGGATAGGGGGCCCGGGGAGCTGTTTTTT
TRBJ2-7,NA,many,TRBV9,CASGRGSYEQYF,TGTGCCAGTGGAAGGGGTTCCTACGAGCAGTACTTC
TRBJ2-5,TRBD2,NA,TRBV27,CASSLLAGGSAETQYF,TGTGCCAGCAGTTTGTTAGCGGGGGGGTCCGCAGAGACCCAGTACTTC
TRBJ2-7,TRBD1,NA,TRBV7-9,CASSSDSTRTGTYEQYF,TGTGCCAGCAGTTCAGATTCTACGAGGACAGGCACCTACGAGCAGTACTTC
TRBJ2-5,NA,few,TRBV27,CASSLRSSQETQYF,TGTGCCAGCAGTTTAAGGTCTAGCCAAGAGACCCAGTACTTC
TRBJ1-1,NA,NA,TRBV7-8,CARDLRGEMNTEAFF,TGTGCTAGAGATCTAAGGGGAGAAATGAACACTGAAGCTTTCTTT
TRBJ1-4,NA,NA,TRBV7-9,CASTGGNEKLFF,TGTGCCAGCACGGGAGGGAATGAAAAACTGTTTTTT
TRBJ1-2,NA,NA,TRBV12-2,CASRFFTGTDYGYTF,TGTGCAAGTCGCTTCTTTACCGGGACGGATTATGGCTACACCTTC
TRBJ1-2,NA,few,TRBV30,CAWSQGPYYGYTF,TGTGCCTGGAGTCAAGGGCCTTACTATGGCTACACCTTC
TRBJ2-7,NA,few,TRBV10-1,CASSDPLRTDSYEQYF,TGCGCCAGCAGTGACCCTCTCCGGACAGATTCCTACGAGCAGTACTTC
TRBJ2-5,TRBD2,many,TRBV20-1,CSATVLAGRQETQYF,TGCAGTGCTACAGTACTAGCGGGTCGGCAAGAGACCCAGTACTTC
TRBJ2-5,NA,few,TRBV20-1,CSAREGHQGTQYF,TGCAGTGCTAGGGAGGGACATCAGGGGACCCAGTACTTC
TRBJ2-7,TRBD2,few,TRBV5-1,CASSWRETSEQYF,TGCGCCAGCAGCTGGCGGGAGACTTCCGAGCAGTACTTC
TRBJ1-5,TRBD1,NA,TRBV9,CASGSQGAGNQPQHF,TGTGCCAGCGGCTCCCAGGGGGCAGGCAATCAGCCCCAGCATTTT
TRBJ1-3,NA,many,TRBV9,CASSVDTGGSGNTIYF,TGTGCCAGCAGCGTCGATACGGGAGGGTCCGGAAACACCATATATTTT
TRBJ1-5,TRBD1,few,TRBV7-8,CASSLRDRAFRNQPQHF,TGTGCCAGCAGTTTACGGGACAGGGCGTTTCGTAATCAGCCCCAGCATTTT
TRBJ2-7,NA,few,TRBV7-8,CASSLGSLTGTYEQYF,TGTGCCAGCAGCTTAGGATCCCTGACGGGAACCTACGAGCAGTACTTC
TRBJ2-2,NA,many,TRBV7-9,CASSLELPGPQRTGELFF,TGTGCCAGCAGCTTAGAGCTGCCGGGACCCCAAAGGACCGGGGAGCTGTTTTTT
TRBJ2-5,NA,NA,TRBV29-1,CSLVTGETQYF,TGCAGCTTAGTAACGGGGGAGACCCAGTACTTC
TRBJ2-6,NA,many,TRBV19,CASQTGTLLSGANVLTF,TGTGCCAGTCAGACAGGTACTCTGCTCTCTGGGGCCAACGTCCTGACTTTC